Shown below are 27 T cell receptor beta chains from a single sample sequenced in a study of control samples from healthy donors and cancer patients. Here immunoSEQ multiplex PCR was the method, and the copy in TCRdb shows in-frame clones only, minus some. The sample shows over 90,000 clones, roughly 89% of them seen only once. The sequencing input was PBMCs. The receptors were gathered from a man between 60 and 75 years old with lung cancer.

The chain couples TRBV18 to TRBJ1-4; D is uncertain. Germline CDR1 is KGHSH and CDR2 is LQKENI. V lost 3 bases, J lost 8 bases, and 10 bases lay in between. The CDR3 sequence is 13 residues long. CDR3 DNA sequence: TGTGCCAGCTCACCGTGGGAATACGAAAAACTGTTTTTT. Amino acid sequence: CASSPWEYEKLFF.

V usage is TRBV19 and J usage is TRBJ1-1; 9 nucleotides align to TRBD1. The CDR3 has 15 amino acids. CDR1 and CDR2 (germline): LNHDA, SQIVND (reference sequence). V lost 4 bases, J lost 5 bases, and 8 bases stayed unmatched. CDR3 sequence reads: CASSKQGALRTEAFF. The CDR3 DNA follows: TGTGCCAGTAGTAAACAGGGGGCCTTGAGGACTGAAGCTTTCTTT.

V gene TRBV6-1 combines with J gene TRBJ1-5; weak D call: TRBD1 (6 bases). The ends were cut back, 3 bases at V and 7 bases at J, with 19 bases in the middle. The CDR3 consists of 16 residues. The germline gives CDR1 MNHNS, CDR2 SASEGT. CDR3 loop: CASSDSNREKGQPQHF. In DNA form, the CDR3 reads TGTGCCAGCAGTGATTCTAACAGGGAGAAAGGGCAGCCCCAGCATTTT.

The chain carries TRBV27 and TRBJ2-7, with 12 bases identical to TRBD1. Germline lookup yields CDR1 MNHEY and CDR2 SMNVEV (reference sequence). Germline trimming cut 5 bases from V and 5 bases from J; bases unmatched to any gene: 7. The CDR3 has 15 residues. CDR3 sequence: CASSLGDRGLNEQYV. The CDR3 DNA is TGTGCCAGCAGTCTTGGGGACAGGGGGCTTAACGAGCAGTACGTC.

This clone was recorded only once. V gene TRBV5-5 combines with J gene TRBJ2-5, with TRBD1 matching over 7 bases. The CDR3 contains 17 residues. Germline V gene sequence: CDR1 SGHKS, CDR2 YYEKEE (reference sequence). V gave up 6 bases and J gave up 2 bases; unmatched junction bases: 16. DNA of the CDR3: TGTGCCAGCAACCTCCGCGGACCTGGACAGGCACAAGAGACCCAGTACTTC. Amino acids: CASNLRGPGQAQETQYF.

This sequence joins TRBV18 and TRBJ2-2; D might be TRBD1 or TRBD2, each matching 5 bases. CDR3 size: 18 residues. V was trimmed by 3 bases and J by 1 base, leaving 18 bases between them. Germline V gene data show CDR1 as KGHSH and CDR2 as LQKENI. In DNA form, the CDR3 reads TGTGCCAGCTCACCGCCGGTTCCAGGGAGTTGGAACACCGGGGAGCTGTTTTTT. It specifies CASSPPVPGSWNTGELFF.

The rearrangement links TRBV6-5 to TRBJ1-4; D not certain. This CDR3 is 14 amino acids long. Germline loops: CDR1 MNHEY, CDR2 SVGAGI. Trimming pared 8 bases from V and 0 bases from J, leaving 10 bases between. Here the CDR3 reads CASRRSATNEKLFF. The CDR3 DNA sequence: TGTGCCAGCCGGAGGTCGGCAACTAATGAAAAACTGTTTTTT.

The J gene is TRBJ1-5, the V gene TRBV2; no clear D. CDR3 size: 15 residues. Trimming pared 4 bases from V and 0 bases from J, leaving 10 bases between. CDR1 is SNHLY and CDR2 is FYNNEI in the germline V gene. CDR3 coding DNA: TGTGCCAGCAGTGTCTCGGCTTATAGCAATCAGCCCCAGCATTTT. Translating gives CASSVSAYSNQPQHF.

The chain recombines TRBV5-4 with TRBJ2-1, with 9 nucleotides matching TRBD1. The CDR3 is made up of 14 amino acids. V lost 4 bases to trimming and J lost 8 bases; unmatched junction nucleotides: 7. The germline gives CDR1 SGHNT, CDR2 YYREEE (reference sequence). For the CDR3, the DNA is TGTGCCAGCAGCCTGGGACAGGGTCCCGATGAGCAGTTCTTC. Translated: CASSLGQGPDEQFF. The complete variable domain, with remaining parts taken from reference TRBV5-4 and TRBJ2-1, reads ETGVTQSPTHLIKTRGQQVTLRCSSQSGHNTVSWYQQALGQGPQFIFQYYREEENGRGNFPPRFSGLQFPNYSSELNVNALELDDSALYLCASSLGQGPDEQFFGPGTRLTVL.

The chain uses TRBV30 and TRBJ1-4; D is unresolved. CDR1 and CDR2 from the germline V gene are GTSNPN and SVGIG (reference sequence). The V end was cut by 5 bases, the J end by 7 bases, with 11 bases between. The length of the CDR3 is 12 residues. CDR3 in DNA: TGTGCCTGGTCGCCGAGTAGTGAAAAACTGTTTTTT. Amino acid sequence: CAWSPSSEKLFF.

The V gene is TRBV5-4, the J gene TRBJ2-5; no clear D gene. CDR3 length: 11 residues. V gave up 0 bases and J gave up 5 bases, with 2 bases separating them. Germline V CDR1 and CDR2: SGHNT, YYREEE (reference sequence). The CDR3 nucleotides read TGTGCCAGCAGCTTGGCGGAGACCCAGTACTTC. Translating gives CASSLAETQYF.

This rearrangement joins TRBV6-5 to TRBJ2-1, with a weak D call TRBD2 (6 bases). Trimming removed 8 bases at V and 5 bases at J, with 16 bases between. The V gene's germline CDR1 is MNHEY and CDR2 SVGAGI. The CDR3 sequence is 14 residues long. The DNA of the CDR3 is TGTGCCAGCGCCTTTAGGGACTCTCACAATGAGCAGTTCTTC. Translating gives CASAFRDSHNEQFF.

This chain connects TRBV9 to TRBJ2-1; D is unclear. The CDR3 loop spans 12 amino acids. Germline values: CDR1 SGDLS, CDR2 YYNGEE. Between the trimmed V and J ends, which lost 3 bases and 7 bases, there was a span of 8 bases. The CDR3 sequence is CASSADLNEQFF. CDR3 DNA: TGTGCCAGCAGCGCCGACCTGAATGAGCAGTTCTTC.

The rearrangement uses TRBV29-1 and TRBJ2-5, with D unresolved. Trimming removed 7 bases at V and 2 bases at J, with 11 bases between. Germline CDR1 and CDR2: SQVTM and ANQGSEA. The CDR3 runs 12 residues. The CDR3: CSGGRAQETQYF. Here the CDR3 DNA reads TGCAGCGGAGGTAGGGCTCAAGAGACCCAGTACTTC.

This rearrangement joins TRBV11-3 to TRBJ2-1; maybe TRBD1 (7 bases). CDR3 length: 15 residues. V lost 3 bases, J lost 4 bases, and 13 bases lay in between. Germline V lookup: CDR1 SGHNT, CDR2 YENEEA. The CDR3 nucleotides read TGTGCCAGCAGCTTGGCGGGACAGCAATACAATGAGCAGTTCTTC. This encodes CASSLAGQQYNEQFF.

The chain carries TRBV5-4 and TRBJ2-2, with a possible D match to TRBD1 (5 bases). CDR1 is SGHNT and CDR2 is YYREEE in the germline V gene (reference sequence). The CDR3 loop spans 14 amino acids. The V end lost 0 bases, the J end lost 7 bases, and 10 bases lay between the germline ends. The CDR3 sequence is CASSLVQGVGELFF. The CDR3 DNA reads TGTGCCAGCAGCTTGGTTCAAGGGGTCGGGGAGCTGTTTTTT.

This chain links TRBV25-1 with TRBJ2-2, with D possibly matching TRBD2 (6 bases). The CDR3 is 14 amino acids. The germline V and J ends were trimmed by 4 bases and 5 bases, with 11 bases remaining between them. CDR1 and CDR2 (germline): MGHDK, SYGVNS. CDR3 nucleotide sequence: TGTGCCAGCAGTGTCGCAGGGAGGACCGGGGAGCTGTTTTTT. Amino acids: CASSVAGRTGELFF.

CDR3 DNA sequence: TGTGCCAGCATCGGACAGGCACTCTCCTACGAGCAGTACTTC. It translates to CASIGQALSYEQYF. V usage is TRBV6-5 and J usage is TRBJ2-7; the match to TRBD1 covers 7 bases. With V trimmed by 7 bases and J by 0 bases, 6 bases remained unmatched. Germline V lookup: CDR1 MNHEY, CDR2 SVGAGI. There are 14 residues in the CDR3.

The chain is built from TRBV11-1 and TRBJ2-4; D remains ambiguous. This CDR3 region has 16 residues. V lost 2 bases, J lost 8 bases, and 19 bases lay in between. Germline CDR1 and CDR2: SGHAT and FQDESV (reference sequence). The CDR3 region is CASSLSPTTYGHIQYF. The CDR3 nucleotides read TGTGCCAGCAGCTTATCCCCTACGACATACGGGCACATTCAGTACTTC.

The V gene is TRBV7-3, the J gene TRBJ1-1; D unclear. Germline-derived CDR1 and CDR2 are SGHTA and FQGTGA. The CDR3 sequence is 15 residues long. Trimming pared 2 bases from V and 4 bases from J, leaving 14 bases between. CDR3: CASSLGLGRGTEAFF. The CDR3 coding sequence is TGTGCCAGCAGCTTAGGCCTTGGACGTGGCACTGAAGCTTTCTTT.

J is TRBJ1-2 and V is TRBV6-5; D ambiguous. The CDR3 spans 13 residues. Deletions cut 0 bases from V and 8 bases from J, with 10 bases between. Germline lookup yields CDR1 MNHEY and CDR2 SVGAGI. The CDR3 nucleotides read TGTGCCAGCAGTTACTCGTCCCTGGGCGGCTACACCTTC. Protein sequence: CASSYSSLGGYTF.

V usage is TRBV7-8 and J usage is TRBJ1-1; no firm D call. The CDR3 extends over 14 amino acids. Trimming removed 2 bases from V and 1 base from J, with 8 bases in between. Germline V lookup: CDR1 SGHVS, CDR2 FQNEAQ. The DNA for the CDR3 is TGTGCCAGCAGCTTAATGCAGCAGAACACTGAAGCTTTCTTT. Encoded protein: CASSLMQQNTEAFF.

This chain connects TRBV6-1 to TRBJ1-1, with a tentative D call TRBD1 (5 bases). The V and J ends lost 3 bases and 1 base respectively, with 12 bases between them. CDR1 and CDR2 (germline): MNHNS, SASEGT. The CDR3 is 15 amino acids. The CDR3 is CASSDVGDANTEAFF. The CDR3 DNA reads TGTGCCAGCAGTGACGTGGGGGACGCGAACACTGAAGCTTTCTTT.

The J gene is TRBJ2-7, the V gene TRBV6-5; tentative D call: TRBD2 (5 bases). V lost 5 bases and J 3 bases, leaving 8 bases between the germline ends. The CDR3 length is 12 residues. Per the germline V gene, CDR1 is MNHEY and CDR2 is SVGAGI. This chain's CDR3 is CASSIGDYEQYF. The CDR3 DNA reads TGTGCCAGCAGTATCGGGGACTACGAGCAGTACTTC.

The chain recombines TRBV7-2 with TRBJ1-1; D unclear. The CDR3 length is 14 residues. V lost 5 bases, J lost 4 bases, and 14 bases lay in between. Germline CDR1 and CDR2: SGHTA and FQGNSA. CDR3 amino acids: CASSKPTEGTEAFF. The CDR3 nucleotides are TGTGCCAGCAGCAAGCCGACCGAAGGCACTGAAGCTTTCTTT. Full variable domain (remainder filled in from reference TRBV7-2 and TRBJ1-1): GAGVSQSPSNKVTEKGKDVELRCDPISGHTALYWYRQSLGQGLEFLIYFQGNSAPDKSGLPSDRFSAERTGGSVSTLTIQRTQQEDSAVYLCASSKPTEGTEAFFGQGTRLTVV.

The rearrangement links TRBV3-1 (or the pseudogene TRBV3-2) to TRBJ2-5; 8 nucleotides match TRBD1. Looked up from germline, CDR1 is LGHDT and CDR2 is YNNKEL (reference sequence). J gave up 4 bases and V 4 bases, and 8 bases lay outside the gene matches. The CDR3 spans 15 residues. This chain's CDR3 is CASSLRTGSTETQYF. In DNA, the CDR3 is TGTGCCAGCAGCCTAAGGACAGGGTCCACAGAGACCCAGTACTTC.

The CDR3 region has the DNA TGCGCCAGCAGCCTAGGACAGGGGAGCACAGATACGCAGTATTTT. Encoded protein: CASSLGQGSTDTQYF. V usage is TRBV5-1 and J usage is TRBJ2-3, with 9 nucleotides matching TRBD1. This CDR3 has 15 amino acids. Germline V CDR1 and CDR2: SGHRS, YFSETQ. V lost 4 bases and J lost 0; bases outside the gene matches: 3.